The 20 T cell receptor beta chains listed next were all sequenced from one sample in a study of tumor-infiltrating lymphocytes in primary liver carcinoma. The study co-extracted DNA and RNA from 20-30 mg of unsorted bulk tissue. Constant-region priming of 500 ng total RNA yielded TCR beta cDNA. Slightly modified ARM-PCR served as the procedure for the TCR beta libraries. These libraries came from three rounds of nested multiplex PCR. With TRBV1-TRBV30 forward primers and a C-beta reverse primer, the first two PCR rounds were run for 10 to 11 cycles each. MiXCR was run by TCRdb on the multiplex PCR reads, yielding one entry per CDR3 protein. The sample yields some 130,000 distinct CDR3 sequences, around 70% seen once. The sequenced sample was tumor-adjacent normal liver tissue. The receptors stem from a woman aged 55-69 years with primary liver carcinoma and hepatitis B virus infection.

Points on this clonotype: One end of the junction varies from germline; a read error may be responsible. V usage is TRBV4-2 and J usage is TRBJ2-3; D unclear. Germline CDR1 LGHNA, CDR2 YNFKEQ. The CDR3 is made up of 11 amino acids. CDR3 in amino acids: CTSSQAGTQYF. The CDR3 DNA follows: TGTACCAGCAGCCAGGCAGGTACGCAGTATTTT.

This clonotype has a count of ten or more. J is TRBJ1-1 and V is TRBV4-2, with a tentative D call TRBD1 (5 bases). The CDR3 spans 16 residues. Trimming removed 0 bases at V and 4 bases at J, with 15 bases between. Germline loops: CDR1 LGHNA, CDR2 YNFKEQ. The CDR3 reads CASSQDTIGQGTEAFF. As DNA, the CDR3 is TGTGCCAGCAGCCAAGATACGATAGGGCAGGGCACTGAAGCTTTCTTT.

At least ten counts were recorded for this clonotype. The chain employs TRBV5-1 and TRBJ2-3; 10 nucleotides align to TRBD2. This CDR3 contains 15 residues. Looked up from germline, CDR1 is SGHRS and CDR2 is YFSETQ. V was pared by 2 bases and J by 3 bases, with 3 bases of the junction left unmatched. CDR3: CASSLSTSGTDTQYF. Here the CDR3 DNA reads TGCGCCAGCAGCTTATCGACTAGCGGGACAGATACGCAGTATTTT.

A single count supports this clonotype. A junction end diverges from the germline sequence, so it may reflect a read error. The chain couples TRBV4-2 to TRBJ2-1; perhaps TRBD2 as D (6 bases). The CDR3 consists of 15 residues. Germline assignment: CDR1 LGHNA and CDR2 YNFKEQ. The CDR3 is CASSQELARGDEQLF. Here the CDR3 DNA reads TGTGCCAGCAGCCAAGAGCTAGCGCGCGGGGATGAGCAGCTCTTC.

Details on this clonotype: Being one base from a much bigger clone, this may be a read error. This sequence joins TRBV30 and TRBJ1-2, with 10 nucleotides matching TRBD1. This CDR3 has 14 residues. V lost 2 bases to trimming and J lost 8 bases; unmatched junction nucleotides: 8. Germline V gene data show CDR1 as GTSNPN and CDR2 as SVGIG (reference sequence). The CDR3 protein is CAWSRTGGSIGYTF. CDR3 coding DNA: TGTGCCTGGAGTCGGACAGGGGGGTCAATAGGCTACACCTTC.

Concerning this clonotype itself: The junction differs from germline at one of its ends, possibly a read error. The gene calls are TRBV7-3 and TRBJ2-3; TRBD1 might be the D (5 bases). This CDR3 contains 15 residues. The V gene's germline CDR1 is SGHTA and CDR2 FQGTGA. In DNA, the CDR3 is TGTGCCAGCAGCATCCAGGGATCCGGCACAGATACGCAGTGTTTT. As protein: CASSIQGSGTDTQCF.

Worth noting for this clonotype: Germline and junction disagree at one end, which may indicate a read error. V gene TRBV6-6 combines with J gene TRBJ2-2; D is possibly TRBD1 or TRBD2 (5 bases each). Germline V gene lookup returns CDR1 MNHNY and CDR2 SVGAGI (reference sequence). This CDR3 is 15 amino acids long. CDR3 region: CAGSYYRDGTGELFF. CDR3 bases: TGTGCCGGCAGTTACTACCGGGACGGGACCGGGGAGTTGTTTTTT.

Concerning this clonotype: Without the conserved terminal phenylalanine or tryptophan, this CDR3 likely stems from a read error. The CDR3 protein is CASIRLSGSDIQYS. In DNA, the CDR3 is TGTGCCAGCATCAGATTATCGGGGTCAGATATACAGTATTCT. V is TRBV6-5 and J is TRBJ2-3; weak D call: TRBD2 (5 bases). CDR3 length equals 14 residues. Germline assignment: CDR1 MNHEY and CDR2 SVGAGI. V lost 7 bases and J 12 bases, leaving 23 bases between the germline ends.

About this clonotype itself: At one end, the junction sequence differs from germline, possibly due to a read error. The chain carries TRBV11-3 and TRBJ2-1, with TRBD2 as a possible D gene (5 bases). The CDR3 is 13 residues long. Germline CDR1 is SGHNT and CDR2 is YENEEA. The CDR3 region has the DNA TGTGCCAGCAGTGTCGAGGGCTACAATGAGCAATTCTTC. Translated: CASSVEGYNEQFF.

Ten or more counts support this clonotype. This could be a read error, since a much larger clone is one nucleotide away. The chain combines TRBV11-2 with TRBJ1-3; no firm D call. The germline CDR1 and CDR2 sequences are SGHAT and FQNNGV. The CDR3 length is 12 residues. This CDR3 reads CASSLGGNTVYF. The CDR3 DNA reads TGTGCCAGCAGCTTAGGAGGAAACACCGTATATTTT.

Regarding this clonotype: The CDR3 ends on some other residue instead of the conserved phenylalanine or tryptophan, so this is likely a read error. The chain couples TRBV11-2 to TRBJ2-3; D unresolved. Germline CDR1 and CDR2: SGHAT and FQNNGV. The CDR3 consists of 12 residues. V gave up 8 bases and J gave up 5 bases, with 11 bases separating them. CDR3 nucleotides: TGTGCCAGCTGCCACTCGCGAGATACGCAGTATTTA. Amino acid sequence: CASCHSRDTQYL.

Note on this clonotype: A read error may account for a junction end that differs from germline. J is TRBJ1-2 and V is TRBV29-1; D is uncertain. Germline V gives CDR1 SQVTM, CDR2 ANQGSEA. This CDR3 spans 11 amino acids. This CDR3 reads CSVDNYGGYTF. For the CDR3, the DNA is TGTAGCGTCGACAATTATGGGGGCTACACCTTC.

This clonotype was counted a few times. A much larger clone differs from this one at a single base, so this may be a read error. The gene calls are TRBV28 and TRBJ2-4; TRBD1 matches 9 bases. J gave up 3 bases and V 2 bases, and 8 bases lay outside the gene matches. The CDR3 loop spans 17 amino acids. Germline V CDR1 and CDR2: MDHEN, SYDVKM. In DNA form, the CDR3 reads TGTGCCAGCAGTTTACTGGGACAGGGAGTAGGCAAAAACATTCAGTACTTC. The encoded protein is CASSLLGQGVGKNIQYF.

The sample holds many counts of this clonotype. This sequence joins TRBV5-4 and TRBJ1-2, with D unclear. V was shortened by 0 bases and J by 14 bases, with 17 bases between the two germline ends. The CDR3 has 13 amino acids. The germline V gene encodes CDR1 SGHNT and CDR2 YYREEE (reference sequence). The CDR3 nucleotides are TGTGCCAGCAGCTTGGAGTTAGGTCGGATGAGAACCTTC. It translates to CASSLELGRMRTF. Filled out from reference TRBV5-4 and TRBJ1-2, the complete variable domain reads ETGVTQSPTHLIKTRGQQVTLRCSSQSGHNTVSWYQQALGQGPQFIFQYYREEENGRGNFPPRFSGLQFPNYSSELNVNALELDDSALYLCASSLELGRMRTFGSGTRLTVV.

A note on this clonotype: A much larger clone differs by one base, so this may be a read error. V is TRBV28 and J is TRBJ1-1; unclear D gene. This CDR3 spans 13 amino acids. Trimming removed 2 bases at V and 11 bases at J, with 15 bases between. Germline CDR1 reads MDHEN; CDR2 reads SYDVKM. This CDR3 reads CASSLGFRVGAFF. CDR3 DNA sequence: TGTGCCAGCAGTTTAGGATTCCGCGTAGGGGCTTTCTTT.

As to this clonotype: A much larger clone differs by one base, so this may be a read error. V is TRBV28 and J is TRBJ1-5; D is possibly TRBD1 (5 bases). The J call may be mistaken, given a closer DNA end match to TRBJ2-3. The CDR3 covers 14 residues. CDR1 and CDR2 from the germline V gene are MDHEN and SYDVKM. CDR3 loop: CASSLGRVGQPQYF. Written as DNA, the CDR3 is TGTGCCAGCAGTTTAGGCAGGGTGGGCCAGCCCCAGTATTTT.

In regard to this clonotype: Relative to the germline gene, one junction end is altered; a read error may explain this. This chain links TRBV29-1 with TRBJ2-1; 13 bases fit TRBD2. Germline V gene data show CDR1 as SQVTM and CDR2 as ANQGSEA. The CDR3 runs to 17 residues. CDR3 sequence reads: CSGSRGLRLAGGNERFF. The CDR3 nucleotides are TGCAGCGGTTCGCGGGGACTCCGACTAGCGGGAGGCAATGAGCGGTTCTTC.

Concerning this clonotype: With a much larger clone just one base away, this may be a read error. Since the CDR3 does not end with the conserved phenylalanine or tryptophan, this likely comes from a read error. V usage is TRBV11-3 and J usage is TRBJ2-5, with TRBD2 matching 14 bases. CDR1 is SGHNT, CDR2 YENEEA, per germline. This CDR3 comprises 17 residues. The junction had 8 bases not matched to a gene; V was cut back by 3 bases and J by 5 bases. The CDR3 here is CASSFGTSGSPLETQYL. CDR3 DNA: TGTGCCAGCAGCTTTGGGACTAGCGGGAGTCCTTTGGAGACCCAGTACCTC.

The chain combines TRBV29-1 with TRBJ2-5, with D possibly being TRBD1 or TRBD2 (6 bases each). Germline V lookup: CDR1 SQVTM, CDR2 ANQGSEA. The CDR3 covers 14 residues. As DNA, the CDR3 is TGCAGTTCCGAGACAGGAGGGGCTCAGGAGGCCCAGTACTTC. Translated, it gives CSSETGGAQEAQYF.

Turning to this clonotype: At one end the junction does not follow the germline gene, possibly because of a read error. This chain joins TRBV6-5 and TRBJ1-1, with a tentative D call TRBD1 (5 bases). Germline CDR1 and CDR2: MNHEY and SVGAGI. The CDR3 consists of 17 residues. CDR3 DNA: TGTGACAGCAGTTACAACCCGGGACGGGGGGAAGTGACTGAAGCTCTCTTT. This translates into CDSSYNPGRGEVTEALF.